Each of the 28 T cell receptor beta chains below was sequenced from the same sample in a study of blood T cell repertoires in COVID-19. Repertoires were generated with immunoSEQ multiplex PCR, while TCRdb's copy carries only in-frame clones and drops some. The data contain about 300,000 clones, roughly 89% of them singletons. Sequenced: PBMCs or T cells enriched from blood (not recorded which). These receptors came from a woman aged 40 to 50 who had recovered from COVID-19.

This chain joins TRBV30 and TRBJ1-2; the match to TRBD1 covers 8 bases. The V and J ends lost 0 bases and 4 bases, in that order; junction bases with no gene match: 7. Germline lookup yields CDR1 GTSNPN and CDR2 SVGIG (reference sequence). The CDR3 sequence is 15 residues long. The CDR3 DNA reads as TGTGCCTGGAGTGTCCCGGGACAGGTCGTCTATGGCTACACCTTC. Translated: CAWSVPGQVVYGYTF.

The CDR3 region has the DNA TGTGCCACCAGCAGAGATCCCGGGGGGCGAACCGGGGAGCTGTTTTTT. Amino acid sequence: CATSRDPGGRTGELFF. The chain recombines TRBV15 with TRBJ2-2, with TRBD2 as a possible D gene (7 bases). Germline V gene sequence: CDR1 LNHNV, CDR2 YYDKDF (reference sequence). V was trimmed by 0 bases and J by 5 bases, leaving 13 bases between them. The CDR3 runs 16 residues.

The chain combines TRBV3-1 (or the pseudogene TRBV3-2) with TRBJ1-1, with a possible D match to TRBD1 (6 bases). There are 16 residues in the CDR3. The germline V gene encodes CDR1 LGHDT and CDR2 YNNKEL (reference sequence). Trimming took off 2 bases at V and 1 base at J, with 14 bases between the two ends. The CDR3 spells CASSQYTGSGNTEAFF. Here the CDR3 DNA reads TGTGCCAGCAGCCAATATACAGGGTCGGGGAACACTGAAGCTTTCTTT.

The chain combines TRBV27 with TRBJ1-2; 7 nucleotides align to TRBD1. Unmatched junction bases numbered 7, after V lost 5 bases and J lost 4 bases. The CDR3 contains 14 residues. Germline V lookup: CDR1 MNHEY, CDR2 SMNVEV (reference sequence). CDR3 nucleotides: TGTGCCAGCAGTGGGACAGCCCGAGGCTATGGCTACACCTTC. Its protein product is CASSGTARGYGYTF.

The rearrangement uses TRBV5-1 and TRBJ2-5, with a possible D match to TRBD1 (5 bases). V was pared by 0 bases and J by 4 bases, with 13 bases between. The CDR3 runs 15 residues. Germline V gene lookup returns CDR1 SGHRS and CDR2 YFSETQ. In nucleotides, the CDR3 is TGCGCCAGCAGCTTGGCTTTAGGGGATGGAGAGACCCAGTACTTC. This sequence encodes CASSLALGDGETQYF.

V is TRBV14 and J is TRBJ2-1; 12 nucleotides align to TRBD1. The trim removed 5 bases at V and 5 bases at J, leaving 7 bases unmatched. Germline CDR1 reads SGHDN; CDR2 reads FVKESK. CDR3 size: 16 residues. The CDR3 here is CASSSRDRGRNNEQFF. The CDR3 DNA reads TGTGCCAGCAGCAGCCGGGACAGGGGGCGAAACAATGAGCAGTTCTTC.

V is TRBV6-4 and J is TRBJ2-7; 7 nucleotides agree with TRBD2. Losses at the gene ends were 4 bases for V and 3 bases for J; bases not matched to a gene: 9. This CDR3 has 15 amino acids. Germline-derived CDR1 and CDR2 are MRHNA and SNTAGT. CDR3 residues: CASSGIAGPGYEQYF. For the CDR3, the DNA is TGTGCCAGCAGTGGAATAGCGGGTCCGGGCTACGAGCAGTACTTC.

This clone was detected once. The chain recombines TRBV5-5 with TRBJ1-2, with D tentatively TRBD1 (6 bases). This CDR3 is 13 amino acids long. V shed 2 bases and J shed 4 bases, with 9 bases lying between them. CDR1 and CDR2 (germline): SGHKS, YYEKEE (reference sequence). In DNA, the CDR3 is TGTGCCAGCAGCTTCACAGGGACCTATGGCTACACCTTC. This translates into CASSFTGTYGYTF.

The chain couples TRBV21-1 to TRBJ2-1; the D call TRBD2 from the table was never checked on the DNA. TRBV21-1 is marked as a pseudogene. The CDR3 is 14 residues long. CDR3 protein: CASSKDPLYNEQFF. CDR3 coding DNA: TGTGCCAGCAGCAAAGATCCACTGTACAATGAGCAGTTCTTC.

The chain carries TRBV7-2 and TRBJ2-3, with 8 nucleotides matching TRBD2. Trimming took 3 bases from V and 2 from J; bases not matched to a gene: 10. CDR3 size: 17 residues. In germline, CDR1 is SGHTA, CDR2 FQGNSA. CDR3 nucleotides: TGTGCCAGCAGCTTTATTGTGGGCGGGAGGCCCACAGATACGCAGTATTTT. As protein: CASSFIVGGRPTDTQYF.

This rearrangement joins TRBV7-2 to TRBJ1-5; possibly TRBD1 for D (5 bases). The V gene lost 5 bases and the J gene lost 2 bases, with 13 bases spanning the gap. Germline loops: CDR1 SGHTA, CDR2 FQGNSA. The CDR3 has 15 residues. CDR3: CASSRGGGGNQPQHF. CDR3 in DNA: TGTGCCAGCAGCCGTGGCGGGGGTGGCAATCAGCCCCAGCATTTT.

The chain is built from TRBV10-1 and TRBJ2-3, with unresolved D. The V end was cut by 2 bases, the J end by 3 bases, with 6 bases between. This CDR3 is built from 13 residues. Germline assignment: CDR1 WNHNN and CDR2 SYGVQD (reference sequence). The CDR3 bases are TGCGCCAGCAGTGAGCACAGTACAGATACGCAGTATTTT. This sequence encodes CASSEHSTDTQYF.

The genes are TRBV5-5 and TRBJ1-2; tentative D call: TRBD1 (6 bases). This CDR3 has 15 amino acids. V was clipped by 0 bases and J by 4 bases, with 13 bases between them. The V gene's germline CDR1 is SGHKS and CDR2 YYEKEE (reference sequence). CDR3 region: CASSLGTGPVYGYTF. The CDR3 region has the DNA TGTGCCAGCAGCTTGGGCACAGGGCCCGTCTATGGCTACACCTTC. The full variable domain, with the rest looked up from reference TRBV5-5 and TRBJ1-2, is DAGVTQSPTHLIKTRGQQVTLRCSPISGHKSVSWYQQVLGQGPQFIFQYYEKEERGRGNFPDRFSARQFPNYSSELNVNALLLGDSALYLCASSLGTGPVYGYTFGSGTRLTVV.

For the CDR3, the DNA is TGTGCCAGTAGTATGGCCGGAGGGACAGGCGATCAGCCCCAGCATTTT. Translated: CASSMAGGTGDQPQHF. The rearrangement joins TRBV19 to TRBJ1-5, with TRBD1 matching 8 bases. Germline assignment: CDR1 LNHDA and CDR2 SQIVND (reference sequence). The CDR3 covers 16 residues. Trimming at V came to 3 bases and at J to 5 bases, leaving 9 bases not matched to a gene.

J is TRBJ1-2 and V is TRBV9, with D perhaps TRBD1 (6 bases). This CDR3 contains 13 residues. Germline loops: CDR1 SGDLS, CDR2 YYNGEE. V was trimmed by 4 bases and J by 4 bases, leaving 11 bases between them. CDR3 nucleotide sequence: TGTGCCAGCAGCTTACAGGGTACCTATGGCTACACCTTC. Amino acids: CASSLQGTYGYTF.

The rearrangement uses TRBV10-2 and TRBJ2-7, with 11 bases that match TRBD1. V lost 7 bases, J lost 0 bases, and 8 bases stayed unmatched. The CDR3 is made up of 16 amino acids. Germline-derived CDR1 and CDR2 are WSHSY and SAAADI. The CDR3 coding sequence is TGCGCCAGCACCAAGGACAGGGGGCCCTCCTCCTACGAGCAGTACTTC. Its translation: CASTKDRGPSSYEQYF.

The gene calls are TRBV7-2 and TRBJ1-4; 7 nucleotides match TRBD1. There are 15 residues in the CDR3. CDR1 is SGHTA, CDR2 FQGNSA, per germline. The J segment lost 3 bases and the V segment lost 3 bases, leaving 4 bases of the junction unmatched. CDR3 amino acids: CASSFGQAPNEKLFF. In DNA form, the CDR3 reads TGTGCCAGCAGCTTCGGACAGGCCCCTAATGAAAAACTGTTTTTT.

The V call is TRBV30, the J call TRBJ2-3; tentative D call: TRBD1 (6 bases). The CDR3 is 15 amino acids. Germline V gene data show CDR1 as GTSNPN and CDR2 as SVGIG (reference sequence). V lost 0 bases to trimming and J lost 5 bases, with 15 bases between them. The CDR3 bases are TGTGCCTGGAGTGTACTGGGGGCCAAGGGAGATACGCAGTATTTT. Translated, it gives CAWSVLGAKGDTQYF.

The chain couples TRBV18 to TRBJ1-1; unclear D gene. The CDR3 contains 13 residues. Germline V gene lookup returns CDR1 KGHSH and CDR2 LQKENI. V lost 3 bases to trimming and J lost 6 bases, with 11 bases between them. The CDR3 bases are TGTGCCAGCTCACCCCAGAGGGAATCTGAAGCTTTCTTT. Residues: CASSPQRESEAFF.

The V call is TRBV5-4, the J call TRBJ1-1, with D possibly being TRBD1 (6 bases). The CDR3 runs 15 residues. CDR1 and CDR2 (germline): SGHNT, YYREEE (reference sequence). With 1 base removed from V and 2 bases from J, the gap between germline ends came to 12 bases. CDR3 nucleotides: TGTGCCAGCAGCTTGCCCGGGACACAAAACACTGAAGCTTTCTTT. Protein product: CASSLPGTQNTEAFF.

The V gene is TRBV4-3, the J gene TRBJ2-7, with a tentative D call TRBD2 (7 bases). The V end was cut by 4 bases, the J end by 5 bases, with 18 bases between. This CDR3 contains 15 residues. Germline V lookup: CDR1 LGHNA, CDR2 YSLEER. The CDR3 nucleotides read TGCGCCAGCAGCCTTCAATGGGGGGGGGCGAACGAGCAGTACTTC. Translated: CASSLQWGGANEQYF.

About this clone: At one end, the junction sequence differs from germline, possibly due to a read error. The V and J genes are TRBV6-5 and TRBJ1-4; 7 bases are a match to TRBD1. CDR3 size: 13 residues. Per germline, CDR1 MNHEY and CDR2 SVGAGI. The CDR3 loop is CASIYRGEEKLFF. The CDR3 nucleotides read TGTGCCAGCATTTACAGGGGCGAAGAAAAACTGTTTTTT.

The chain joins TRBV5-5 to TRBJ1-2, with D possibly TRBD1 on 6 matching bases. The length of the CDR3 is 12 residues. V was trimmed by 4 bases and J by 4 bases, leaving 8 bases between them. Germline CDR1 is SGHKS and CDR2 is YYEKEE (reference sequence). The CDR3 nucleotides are TGTGCCAGCAGCGTGGACAGCTATGGCTACACCTTC. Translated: CASSVDSYGYTF.

The CDR3 here is CASSPLIAGPLHF. DNA of the CDR3: TGTGCCAGCAGCCCTCTGATTGCGGGACCCCTCCACTTT. The J gene is TRBJ1-6, the V gene TRBV14; D unclear. This CDR3 has 13 residues. The ends were cut back, 4 bases at V and 12 bases at J, with 13 bases in the middle. Germline assignment: CDR1 SGHDN and CDR2 FVKESK.

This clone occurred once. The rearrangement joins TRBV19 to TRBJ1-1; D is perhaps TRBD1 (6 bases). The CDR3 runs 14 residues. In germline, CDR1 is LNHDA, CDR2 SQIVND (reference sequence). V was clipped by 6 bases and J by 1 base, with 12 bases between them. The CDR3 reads CASREQGRNTEAFF. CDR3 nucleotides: TGTGCCAGTAGGGAACAGGGAAGGAACACTGAAGCTTTCTTT.

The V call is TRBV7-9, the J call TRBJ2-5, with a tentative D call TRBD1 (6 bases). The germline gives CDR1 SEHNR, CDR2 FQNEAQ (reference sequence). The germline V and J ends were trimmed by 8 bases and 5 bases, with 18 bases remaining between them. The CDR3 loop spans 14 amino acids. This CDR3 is CASRMGAGDETQYF. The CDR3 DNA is TGTGCCAGCCGAATGGGGGCAGGGGACGAGACCCAGTACTTC.

The CDR3 loop reads CASAPMRLYGYTF. CDR3 DNA: TGTGCCAGCGCGCCCATGAGACTATATGGCTACACCTTC. This sequence joins TRBV6-5 and TRBJ1-2, with unresolved D. Deletions cut 8 bases from V and 5 bases from J, with 15 bases between. The CDR3 extends over 13 amino acids. Germline values: CDR1 MNHEY, CDR2 SVGAGI.

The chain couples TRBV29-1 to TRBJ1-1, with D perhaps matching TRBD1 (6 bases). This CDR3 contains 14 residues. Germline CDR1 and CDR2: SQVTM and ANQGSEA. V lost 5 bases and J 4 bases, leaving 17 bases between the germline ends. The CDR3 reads CSVLPERGGTEAFF. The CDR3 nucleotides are TGCAGCGTTCTCCCCGAGAGAGGGGGCACTGAAGCTTTCTTT.